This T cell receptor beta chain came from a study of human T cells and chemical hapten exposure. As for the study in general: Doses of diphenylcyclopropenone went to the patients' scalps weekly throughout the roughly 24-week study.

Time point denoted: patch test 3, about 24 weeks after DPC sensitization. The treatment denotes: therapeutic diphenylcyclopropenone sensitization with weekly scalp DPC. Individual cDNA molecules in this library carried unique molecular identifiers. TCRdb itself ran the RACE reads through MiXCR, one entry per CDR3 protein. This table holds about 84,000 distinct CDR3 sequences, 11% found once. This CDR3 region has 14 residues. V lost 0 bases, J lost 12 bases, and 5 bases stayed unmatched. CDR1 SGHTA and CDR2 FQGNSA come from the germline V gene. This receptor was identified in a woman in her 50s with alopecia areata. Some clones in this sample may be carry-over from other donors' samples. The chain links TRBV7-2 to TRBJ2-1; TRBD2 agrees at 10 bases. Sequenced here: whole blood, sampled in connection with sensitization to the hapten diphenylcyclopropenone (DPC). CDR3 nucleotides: TGTGCCAGCAGCTTAGCCCCAGCTAGCGGGAGGCAGTTCTTC. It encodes CASSLAPASGRQFF.